A single TCR beta chain is shown here with its context. This entry comes from a study of blood T cell repertoires in COVID-19. Study-level information: Researchers got acute and convalescent COVID-19 samples from the United States, Italy and Spain. Nucleic acid was either cDNA or gDNA, and it came from T cells, B-cell-depleted T cells, or PBMCs.

The CDR3 is made up of 12 amino acids. The V end lost 6 bases, the J end lost 9 bases, and 13 bases lay between the germline ends. In germline, CDR1 is SNHLY, CDR2 FYNNEI. Original data processing: It was from reference gene primer amplification that nucleated cell counts were estimated. Measured with immunoSEQ multiplex PCR; TCRdb has only the in-frame clones, and not every one. V, J and clone size are taken as reported in that table, and D and trimming were inferred from the DNA itself. Here the sample spans around 43,000 clones, about 85% being singletons. The sample comprised peripheral blood. The V gene is TRBV2, the J gene TRBJ2-3, with D possibly being TRBD1 (6 bases). The clonotype comes from a woman over 75 with acute or convalescent COVID-19. CDR3 sequence: CASRNRAITQYF. CDR3 bases: TGTGCCAGCAGGAACAGGGCAATCACGCAGTATTTT.